This is a list of T cell receptor beta chains from one sample in a study of T cells in Graves' hyperthyroidism and ophthalmopathy. TCRdb reanalysed the multiplex PCR reads using MiXCR and keeps one entry per CDR3 protein. Of roughly 800,000 distinct CDR3 sequences listed, roughly 40% are singletons. The sample was blood. The source of these receptors is a man aged 18 to 29 with Graves' hyperthyroidism. Both conserved end residues are part of each CDR3. A D gene is named only where the DNA matches it firmly. Not every row has a clone size; where given, it reads once, few, many or a size class.

CASSSYEGPLIETQYF TGTGCCAGCAGCTCCTACGAGGGCCCCTTAATCGAGACCCAGTACTTC many TRBV7-9 - TRBJ2-5
CASSSGTHRNTGELFF TGTGCCAGCAGCTCCGGGACACATAGAAACACCGGGGAGCTGTTTTTT few TRBV7-3 - TRBJ2-2
CASSLVPLGQGAGAQYF TGTGCCAGCAGCTTAGTCCCCTTAGGACAGGGGGCTGGGGCCCAGTACTTC - TRBV7-8 TRBD1 TRBJ2-5
CSRGRGAGGTEAFF TGCAGTCGGGGGAGGGGGGCCGGGGGAACTGAAGCTTTCTTT - TRBV20-1 - TRBJ1-1
CASSSGWAEETQYF TGTGCCAGCAGCTCTGGATGGGCGGAAGAGACCCAGTACTTC - TRBV7-6 - TRBJ2-5
CASSFGQVSSGANVLTF TGTGCCAGCAGCTTCGGACAGGTTAGCTCTGGGGCCAACGTCCTGACTTTC - TRBV11-2 TRBD1 TRBJ2-6
CSASRDAASGYTF TGCAGTGCGAGCCGTGACGCGGCAAGTGGCTACACCTTC many TRBV20-1 - TRBJ1-2
CASSLVARADTEAFF TGTGCCAGCAGCTTAGTCGCCAGGGCGGACACTGAAGCTTTCTTT - TRBV7-9 - TRBJ1-1
CASATDSPASGYTF TGTGCTTCAGCGACAGATTCGCCTGCTAGTGGCTACACCTTC many TRBV7-7 - TRBJ1-2
CASSLRGRAGNYGYTF TGTGCCAGCAGTTTAAGGGGCAGAGCGGGGAACTATGGCTACACCTTC - TRBV25-1 - TRBJ1-2
CASSEARVGTGDEKLFF TGTGCCAGCAGTGAAGCCAGGGTCGGGACAGGGGATGAAAAACTGTTTTTT many TRBV2 TRBD1 TRBJ1-4
CASSINMWGTGELFF TGTGCCAGTAGTATTAACATGTGGGGCACCGGGGAGCTGTTTTTT - TRBV19 - TRBJ2-2
CSARDALPGGAEAFF TGCAGTGCTAGAGATGCCTTGCCGGGGGGTGCTGAAGCTTTCTTT few TRBV20-1 - TRBJ1-1
CSASRVGNTGELFF TGCAGTGCTAGCAGGGTTGGGAACACCGGGGAGCTGTTTTTT - TRBV20-1 - TRBJ2-2
CASSQNGAGAFF TGTGCCAGCAGCCAGAACGGGGCTGGGGCTTTCTTT many TRBV14 - TRBJ1-1
CASSLDSKNTEAFF TGTGCCAGCAGCTTGGACAGTAAGAACACTGAAGCTTTCTTT - TRBV13 - TRBJ1-1
CASHQKLSTGGLDTEAFF TGTGCCAGCCATCAGAAATTGAGTACAGGGGGCTTGGACACTGAAGCTTTCTTT - TRBV6-5 TRBD1 TRBJ1-1
CASSLGRGEQFF TGTGCCAGCAGCTTAGGGCGAGGTGAGCAGTTCTTC - TRBV7-9 - TRBJ2-1
CSARGSNEKLFF TGCAGTGCTAGAGGGTCGAATGAAAAACTGTTTTTT - TRBV20-1 - TRBJ1-4
CASSLVRPAADYEQYF TGTGCCAGCAGCTTAGTTCGCCCCGCCGCGGACTACGAGCAGTACTTC - TRBV7-9 - TRBJ2-7
CASSTVDPFFEQYF TGTGCCAGCAGTACCGTGGATCCGTTCTTCGAGCAGTACTTC - TRBV6-5 - TRBJ2-7
CASSQDLGGGSYEQYF TGCGCCAGCAGCCAAGATCTAGGCGGGGGGTCCTACGAGCAGTACTTC - TRBV4-3 TRBD2 TRBJ2-7
CASSQLRGQPQHF TGTGCCAGCAGCCAACTTCGGGGTCAGCCCCAGCATTTT many TRBV6-5 - TRBJ1-5
CASKGGDYGYTF TGTGCCAGCAAGGGGGGGGACTATGGCTACACCTTC many TRBV9 - TRBJ1-2
CSASWLADSYEQYF TGCAGTGCTAGTTGGCTAGCGGATTCCTACGAGCAGTACTTC few TRBV20-1 TRBD2 TRBJ2-7
CASSLTAGRDTGELFF TGTGCCAGCAGCTTAACGGCAGGGAGAGACACCGGGGAGCTGTTTTTT few TRBV7-9 - TRBJ2-2
CASSLGTRQYEQYF TGTGCCAGCAGCTTGGGGACTAGGCAGTACGAGCAGTACTTC - TRBV5-8 TRBD2 TRBJ2-7
CASSLAGAHLYGYTF TGTGCCAGCAGTTTAGCGGGGGCTCATCTCTATGGCTACACCTTC - TRBV25-1 - TRBJ1-2
CASSGRSAGTNYGYTF TGTGCCAGCAGTGGGCGCTCAGCGGGTACTAACTATGGCTACACCTTC many TRBV25-1 - TRBJ1-2
CASSLASRGPYEQYF TGTGCCAGCAGCTTAGCTTCACGGGGCCCCTACGAGCAGTACTTC few TRBV7-2 - TRBJ2-7
CASSLGWGPQPQHF TGTGCCAGCAGCTTAGGATGGGGCCCTCAGCCCCAGCATTTT many TRBV7-2 - TRBJ1-5